This T cell receptor (beta chain) derives from a study of CD8 T cells in ankylosing spondylitis. Each TCR beta library was made by quantitative 5'-RACE that incorporated molecular barcodes. Each CDR3 protein gets one entry after TCRdb re-called the 5' RACE reads with MiXCR. This table holds approximately 500,000 distinct CDR3 sequences, approximately 11% found once. Many counts were recorded for this clonotype. Its antigen is not known. The junction had 7 bases not matched to a gene; V was cut back by 6 bases and J by 10 bases. Germline values: CDR1 SQVTM, CDR2 ANQGSEA. CDR3 length: 12 amino acids. Study conclusions and caveats: Reportedly, matched ankylosing spondylitis synovial fluid was significantly enriched for disease-linked clones. Characteristic, it appeared, of ankylosing spondylitis blood was a TCR beta motif of about eight highly homologous variants.

This chain connects TRBV29-1 to TRBJ2-1; TRBD2 matches at 9 bases. The TCR sequence derives from a male donor with ankylosing spondylitis. Specimen: blood, either unsorted or a sorted T cell fraction (not recorded which). The CDR3: CSVRGGAQEQFF. The CDR3 DNA reads TGCAGCGTCCGCGGGGGGGCCCAGGAGCAGTTCTTC.